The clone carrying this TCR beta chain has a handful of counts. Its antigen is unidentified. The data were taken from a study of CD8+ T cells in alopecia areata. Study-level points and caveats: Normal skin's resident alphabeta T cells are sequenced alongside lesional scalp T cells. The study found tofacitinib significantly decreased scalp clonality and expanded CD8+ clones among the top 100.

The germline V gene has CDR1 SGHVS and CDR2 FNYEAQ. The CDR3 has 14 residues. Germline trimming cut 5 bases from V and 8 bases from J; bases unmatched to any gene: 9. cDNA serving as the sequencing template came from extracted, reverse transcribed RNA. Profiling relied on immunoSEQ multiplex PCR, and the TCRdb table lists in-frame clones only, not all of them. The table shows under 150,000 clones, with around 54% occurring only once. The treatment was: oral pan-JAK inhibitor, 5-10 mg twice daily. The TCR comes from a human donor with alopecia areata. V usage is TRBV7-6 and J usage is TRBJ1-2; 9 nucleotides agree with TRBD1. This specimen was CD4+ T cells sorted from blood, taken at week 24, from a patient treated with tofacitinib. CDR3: CASSQGQGEVGYTF. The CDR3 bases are TGTGCCAGCAGCCAGGGACAGGGAGAAGTAGGCTACACCTTC.